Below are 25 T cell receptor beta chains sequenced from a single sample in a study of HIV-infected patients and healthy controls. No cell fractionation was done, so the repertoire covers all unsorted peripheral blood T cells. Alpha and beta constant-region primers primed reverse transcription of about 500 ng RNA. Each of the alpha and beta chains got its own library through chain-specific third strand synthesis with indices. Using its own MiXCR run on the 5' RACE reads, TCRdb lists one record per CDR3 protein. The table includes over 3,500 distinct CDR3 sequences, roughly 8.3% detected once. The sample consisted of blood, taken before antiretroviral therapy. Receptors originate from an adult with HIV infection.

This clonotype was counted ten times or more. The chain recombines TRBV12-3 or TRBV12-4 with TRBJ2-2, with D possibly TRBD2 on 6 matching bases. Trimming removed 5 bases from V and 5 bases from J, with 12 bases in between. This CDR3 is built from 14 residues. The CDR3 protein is CASSGTARTGELFF. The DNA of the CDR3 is TGTGCCAGCAGTGGGACTGCGAGGACCGGGGAGCTGTTTTTT.

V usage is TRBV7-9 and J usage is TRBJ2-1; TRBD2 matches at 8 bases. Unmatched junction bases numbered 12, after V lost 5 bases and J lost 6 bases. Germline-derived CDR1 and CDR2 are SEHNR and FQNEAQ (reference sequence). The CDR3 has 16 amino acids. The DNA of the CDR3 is TGTGCCAGCAGCACCCCTAGGGCGGGGGGTCCCAATGAGCAGTTCTTC. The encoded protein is CASSTPRAGGPNEQFF.

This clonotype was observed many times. In DNA, the CDR3 is TGCAGTGCTAGAGATGTAGACGTTAATACTAGCACAGATACGCAGTATTTT. Residues: CSARDVDVNTSTDTQYF. The V gene is TRBV20-1, the J gene TRBJ2-3; D is uncertain. Germline V gene lookup returns CDR1 DFQATT and CDR2 SNEGSKA (reference sequence). The CDR3 is 17 amino acids. V gave up 0 bases and J gave up 0 bases, with 16 bases separating them.

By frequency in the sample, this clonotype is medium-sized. The CDR3 nucleotides read TGTGCCAGCAGCTTTGACGCCGCCAGCACAGATACGCAGTATTTT. Its translation is CASSFDAASTDTQYF. This rearrangement joins TRBV7-2 to TRBJ2-3; D uncertain. The V and J ends lost 3 bases and 0 bases respectively, with 10 bases between them. Germline V gene sequence: CDR1 SGHTA, CDR2 FQGNSA. This CDR3 is 15 amino acids long.

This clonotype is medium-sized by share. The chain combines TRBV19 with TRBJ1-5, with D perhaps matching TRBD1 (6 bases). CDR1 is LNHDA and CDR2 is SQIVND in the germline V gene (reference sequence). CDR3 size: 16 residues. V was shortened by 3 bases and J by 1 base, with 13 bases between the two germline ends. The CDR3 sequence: CASSIRGRRSNQPQHF. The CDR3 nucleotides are TGTGCCAGTAGTATCAGGGGCAGGCGAAGCAATCAGCCCCAGCATTTT.

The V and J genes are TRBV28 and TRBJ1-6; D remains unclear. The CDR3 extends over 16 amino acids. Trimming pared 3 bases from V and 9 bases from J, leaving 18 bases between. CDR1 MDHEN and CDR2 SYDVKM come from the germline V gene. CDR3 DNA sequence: TGTGCCAGCAGTTTTGACGCGGCAAAATGGGGTTCACCCCTCCACTTT. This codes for CASSFDAAKWGSPLHF. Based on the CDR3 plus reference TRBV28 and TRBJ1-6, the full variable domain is DVKVTQSSRYLVKRTGEKVFLECVQDMDHENMFWYRQDPGLGLRLIYFSYDVKMKEKGDIPEGYSVSREKKERFSLILESASTNQTSMYLCASSFDAAKWGSPLHFGNGTRLTVT.

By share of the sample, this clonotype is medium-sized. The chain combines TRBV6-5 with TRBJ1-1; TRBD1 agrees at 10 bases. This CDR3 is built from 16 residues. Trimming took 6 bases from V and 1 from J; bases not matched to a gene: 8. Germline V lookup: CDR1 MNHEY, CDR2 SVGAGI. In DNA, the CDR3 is TGTGCCAGCAGCCTGGGGACAGGGGCTACGAACACTGAAGCTTTCTTT. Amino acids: CASSLGTGATNTEAFF.

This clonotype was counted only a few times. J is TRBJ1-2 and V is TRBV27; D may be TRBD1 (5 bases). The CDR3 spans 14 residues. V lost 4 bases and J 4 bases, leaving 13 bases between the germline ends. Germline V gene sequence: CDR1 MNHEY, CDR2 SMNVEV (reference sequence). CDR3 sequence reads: CASSSEGKIYGYTF. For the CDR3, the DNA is TGTGCCAGCAGTTCTGAGGGGAAGATCTATGGCTACACCTTC.

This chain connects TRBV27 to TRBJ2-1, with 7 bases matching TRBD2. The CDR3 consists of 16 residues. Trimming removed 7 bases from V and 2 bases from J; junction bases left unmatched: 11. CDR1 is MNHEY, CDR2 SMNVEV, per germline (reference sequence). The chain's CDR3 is CASTVSGRGTYNEQFF. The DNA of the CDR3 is TGTGCCAGCACCGTATCAGGGCGGGGGACCTACAATGAGCAGTTCTTC.

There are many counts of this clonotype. As DNA, the CDR3 is TGTGCCAGCAGACGGGGACAGGGGAGGGGAAACACCATATATTTT. Protein product: CASRRGQGRGNTIYF. The V gene is TRBV7-8, the J gene TRBJ1-3; TRBD1 matches at 10 bases. The CDR3 is 15 amino acids. V lost 6 bases to trimming and J lost 4 bases; unmatched junction nucleotides: 6. Germline V gives CDR1 SGHVS, CDR2 FQNEAQ.

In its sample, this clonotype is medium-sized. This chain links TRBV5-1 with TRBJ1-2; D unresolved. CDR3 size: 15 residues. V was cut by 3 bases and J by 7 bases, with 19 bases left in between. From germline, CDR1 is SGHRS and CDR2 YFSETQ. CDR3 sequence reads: CASSSEPGSAGGYTF. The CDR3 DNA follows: TGCGCCAGCAGCTCCGAACCGGGATCCGCTGGTGGCTACACCTTC.

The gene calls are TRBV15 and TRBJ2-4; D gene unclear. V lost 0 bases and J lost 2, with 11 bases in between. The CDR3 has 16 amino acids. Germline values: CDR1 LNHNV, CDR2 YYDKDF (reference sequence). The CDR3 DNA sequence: TGTGCCACCAGCAGAGAGGACCGCCTTTCCAAAAACATTCAGTACTTC. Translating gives CATSREDRLSKNIQYF.

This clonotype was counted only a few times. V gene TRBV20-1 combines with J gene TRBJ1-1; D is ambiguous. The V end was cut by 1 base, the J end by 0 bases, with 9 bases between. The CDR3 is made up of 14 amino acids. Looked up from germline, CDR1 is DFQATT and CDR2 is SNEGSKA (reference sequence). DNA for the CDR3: TGCAGTGCTAGAGTTGCTGAAATGAACACTGAAGCTTTCTTT. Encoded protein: CSARVAEMNTEAFF.

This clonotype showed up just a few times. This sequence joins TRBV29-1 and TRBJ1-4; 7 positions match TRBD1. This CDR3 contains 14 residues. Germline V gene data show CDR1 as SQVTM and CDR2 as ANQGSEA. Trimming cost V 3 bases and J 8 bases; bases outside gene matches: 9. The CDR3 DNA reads TGCAGCGTTGAGACCAGGACAGGAGGGGAAAAACTGTTTTTT. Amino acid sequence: CSVETRTGGEKLFF. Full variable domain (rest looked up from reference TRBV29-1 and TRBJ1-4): SAVISQKPSRDICQRGTSLTIQCQVDSQVTMMFWYRQQPGQSLTLIATANQGSEATYESGFVIDKFPISRPNLTFSTLTVSNMSPEDSSIYLCSVETRTGGEKLFFGSGTQLSVL.

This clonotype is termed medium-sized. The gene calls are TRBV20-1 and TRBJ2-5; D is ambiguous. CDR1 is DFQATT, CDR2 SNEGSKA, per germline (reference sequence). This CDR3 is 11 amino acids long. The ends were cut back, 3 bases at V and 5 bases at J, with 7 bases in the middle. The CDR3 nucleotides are TGCAGTGCTAGCAATTACGAGACCCAGTACTTC. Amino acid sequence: CSASNYETQYF.

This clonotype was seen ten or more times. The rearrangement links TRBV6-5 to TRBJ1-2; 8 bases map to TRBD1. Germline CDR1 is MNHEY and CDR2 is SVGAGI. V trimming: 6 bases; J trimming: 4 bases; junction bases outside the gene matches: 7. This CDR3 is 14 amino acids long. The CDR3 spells CASSLGQAGYGYTF. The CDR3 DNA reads TGTGCCAGCAGCCTGGGACAGGCAGGCTATGGCTACACCTTC.

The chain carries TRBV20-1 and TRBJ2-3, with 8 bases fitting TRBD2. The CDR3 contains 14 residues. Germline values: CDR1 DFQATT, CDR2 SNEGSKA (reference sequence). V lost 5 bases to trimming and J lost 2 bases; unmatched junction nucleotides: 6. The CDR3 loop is CSAPGGGNTDTQYF. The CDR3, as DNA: TGCAGTGCTCCGGGAGGGGGAAACACAGATACGCAGTATTTT.

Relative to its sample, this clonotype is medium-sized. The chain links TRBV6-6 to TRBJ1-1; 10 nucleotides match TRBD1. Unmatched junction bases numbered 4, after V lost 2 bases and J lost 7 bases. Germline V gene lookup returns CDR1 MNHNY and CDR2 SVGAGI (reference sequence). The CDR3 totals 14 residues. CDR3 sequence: CASSYGGTGDEAFF. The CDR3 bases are TGTGCCAGCAGTTACGGCGGGACAGGGGATGAAGCTTTCTTT.

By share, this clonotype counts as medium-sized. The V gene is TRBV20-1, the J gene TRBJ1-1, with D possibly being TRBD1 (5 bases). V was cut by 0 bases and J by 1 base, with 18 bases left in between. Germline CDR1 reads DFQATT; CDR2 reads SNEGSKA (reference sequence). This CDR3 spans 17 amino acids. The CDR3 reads CSARDPSGPGRNTEAFF. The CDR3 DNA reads TGCAGTGCTAGAGATCCCTCGGGTCCGGGACGGAACACTGAAGCTTTCTTT.

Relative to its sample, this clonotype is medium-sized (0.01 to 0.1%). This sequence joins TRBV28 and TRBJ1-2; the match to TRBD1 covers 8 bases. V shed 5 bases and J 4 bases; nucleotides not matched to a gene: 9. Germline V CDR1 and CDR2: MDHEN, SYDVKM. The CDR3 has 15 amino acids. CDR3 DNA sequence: TGTGCCAGCAGTCTTCCGGGACAGGAGATCTATGGCTACACCTTC. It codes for CASSLPGQEIYGYTF.

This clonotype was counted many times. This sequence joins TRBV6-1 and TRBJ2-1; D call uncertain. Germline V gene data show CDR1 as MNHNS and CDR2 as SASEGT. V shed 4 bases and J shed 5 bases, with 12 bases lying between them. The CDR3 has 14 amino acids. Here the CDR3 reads CASSVFRADNEQFF. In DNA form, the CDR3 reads TGTGCCAGCAGTGTTTTCCGGGCGGACAATGAGCAGTTCTTC.

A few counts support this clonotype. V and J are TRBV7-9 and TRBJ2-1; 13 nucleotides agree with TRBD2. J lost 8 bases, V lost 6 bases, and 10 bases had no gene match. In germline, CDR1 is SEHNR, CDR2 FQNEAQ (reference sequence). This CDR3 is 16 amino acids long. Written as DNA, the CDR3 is TGTGCCAGCAGACACGGACTAGCGGGAGCAATCGATGAGCAGTTCTTC. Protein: CASRHGLAGAIDEQFF.

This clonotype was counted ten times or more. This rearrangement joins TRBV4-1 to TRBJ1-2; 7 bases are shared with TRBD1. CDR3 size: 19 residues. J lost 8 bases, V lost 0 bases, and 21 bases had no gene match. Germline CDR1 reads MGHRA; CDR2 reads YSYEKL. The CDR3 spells CASSQDRVGQLPPRSGYTF. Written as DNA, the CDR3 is TGCGCCAGCAGCCAAGATCGAGTGGGACAGCTCCCGCCCCGAAGCGGCTACACCTTC.

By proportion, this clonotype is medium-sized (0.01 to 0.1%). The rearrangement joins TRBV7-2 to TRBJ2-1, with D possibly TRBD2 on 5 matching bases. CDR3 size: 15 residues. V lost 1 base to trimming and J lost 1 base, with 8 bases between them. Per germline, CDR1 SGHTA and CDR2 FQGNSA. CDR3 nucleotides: TGTGCCAGCAGCTTAGAGTGGGAGTCCTACAATGAGCAGTTCTTC. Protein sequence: CASSLEWESYNEQFF.

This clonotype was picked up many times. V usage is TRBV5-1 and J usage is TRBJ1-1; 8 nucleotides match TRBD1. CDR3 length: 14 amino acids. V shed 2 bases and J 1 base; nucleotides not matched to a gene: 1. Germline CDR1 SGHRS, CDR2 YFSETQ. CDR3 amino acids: CASSFRGPNTEAFF. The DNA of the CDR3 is TGCGCCAGCAGCTTCAGGGGGCCGAACACTGAAGCTTTCTTT.